This TCR beta chain was found in a study of blood T cells in healthy people across ages. PCR was performed a second time for roughly 7 to 11 cycles using a sample-barcoded 5' primer and a J-beta primer mix. Each CDR3 protein is one row after TCRdb ran MiXCR on the 5' RACE reads. Of approximately 960,000 distinct CDR3 sequences in the sample, around 29% are singletons; the top ten hold about 10%. This clonotype was recorded at least ten times. What it binds is not known. Study-level results: There were more naive CD4+ cells and higher diversity in long-lived donors than in aged donors.

The same sample was also studied in work on T cells of mothers and their children. From that study: The shaping of TCR recombination output by thymic selection is similar in related and unrelated pairs.

Sequencing used blood. The sequence was collected from a woman in her thirties or forties in good health.

This chain's CDR3 is CASSAGGQGFLYEQYF. The CDR3 DNA is TGCGCCAGCAGCGCCGGGGGACAGGGCTTTCTCTACGAGCAGTACTTC. V is TRBV5-1 and J is TRBJ2-7, with 9 bases aligning to TRBD1. This CDR3 spans 16 amino acids. Unmatched junction bases numbered 11, after V lost 4 bases and J lost 3 bases. Germline V lookup: CDR1 SGHRS, CDR2 YFSETQ.